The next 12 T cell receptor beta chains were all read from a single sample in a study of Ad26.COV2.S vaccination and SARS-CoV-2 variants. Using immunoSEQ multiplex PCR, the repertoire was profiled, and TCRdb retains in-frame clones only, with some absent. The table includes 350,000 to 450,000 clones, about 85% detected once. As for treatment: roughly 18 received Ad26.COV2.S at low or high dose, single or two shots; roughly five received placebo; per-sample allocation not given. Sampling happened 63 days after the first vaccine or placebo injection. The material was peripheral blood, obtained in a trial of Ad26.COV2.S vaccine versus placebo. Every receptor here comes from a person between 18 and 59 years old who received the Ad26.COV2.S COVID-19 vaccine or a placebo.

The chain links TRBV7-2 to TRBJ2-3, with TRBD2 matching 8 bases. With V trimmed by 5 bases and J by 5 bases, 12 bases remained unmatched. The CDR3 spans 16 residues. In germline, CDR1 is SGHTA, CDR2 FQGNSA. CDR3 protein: CASSPSTGGGQDTQYF. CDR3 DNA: TGTGCCAGCAGCCCAAGCACGGGGGGGGGCCAAGATACGCAGTATTTT.

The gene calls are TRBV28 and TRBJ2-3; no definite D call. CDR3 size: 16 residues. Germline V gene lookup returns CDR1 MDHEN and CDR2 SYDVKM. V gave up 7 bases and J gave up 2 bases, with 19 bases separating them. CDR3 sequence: CASTLVGRSTTDTQYF. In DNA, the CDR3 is TGTGCCAGCACATTAGTGGGAAGGTCTACCACAGATACGCAGTATTTT.

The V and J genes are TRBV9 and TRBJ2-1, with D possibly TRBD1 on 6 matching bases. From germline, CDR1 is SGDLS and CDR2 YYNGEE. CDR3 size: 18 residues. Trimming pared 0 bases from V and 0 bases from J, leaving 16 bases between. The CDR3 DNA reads TGTGCCAGCAGCGTAGGAGGAGACAGGCGGCTCTCCTACAATGAGCAGTTCTTC. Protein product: CASSVGGDRRLSYNEQFF.

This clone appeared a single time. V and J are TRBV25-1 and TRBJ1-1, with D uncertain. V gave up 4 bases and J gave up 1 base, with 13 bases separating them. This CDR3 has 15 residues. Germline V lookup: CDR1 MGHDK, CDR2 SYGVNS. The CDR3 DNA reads TGTGCCAGCAGTGGCCCCGCGGAAAGGAACACTGAAGCTTTCTTT. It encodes CASSGPAERNTEAFF.

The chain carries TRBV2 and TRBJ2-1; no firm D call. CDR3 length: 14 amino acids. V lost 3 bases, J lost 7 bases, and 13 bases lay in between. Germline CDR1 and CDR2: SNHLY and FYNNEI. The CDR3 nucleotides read TGTGCCAGCAGTGATTCGACTCCTCGGAATGAGCAGTTCTTC. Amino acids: CASSDSTPRNEQFF.

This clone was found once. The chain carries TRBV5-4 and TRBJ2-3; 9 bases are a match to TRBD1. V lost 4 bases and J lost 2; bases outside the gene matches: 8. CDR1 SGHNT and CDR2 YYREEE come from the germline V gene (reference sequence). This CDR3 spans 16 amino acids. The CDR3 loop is CASSNSGTGPTDTQYF. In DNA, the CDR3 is TGTGCCAGCAGCAACTCCGGGACAGGGCCCACAGATACGCAGTATTTT.

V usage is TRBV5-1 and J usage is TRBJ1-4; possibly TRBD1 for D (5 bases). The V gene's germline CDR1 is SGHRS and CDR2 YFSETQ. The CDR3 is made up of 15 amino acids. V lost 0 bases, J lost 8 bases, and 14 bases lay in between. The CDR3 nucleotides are TGCGCCAGCAGCTTGGAGGGGACCGACGAGGAAAAACTGTTTTTT. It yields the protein CASSLEGTDEEKLFF.

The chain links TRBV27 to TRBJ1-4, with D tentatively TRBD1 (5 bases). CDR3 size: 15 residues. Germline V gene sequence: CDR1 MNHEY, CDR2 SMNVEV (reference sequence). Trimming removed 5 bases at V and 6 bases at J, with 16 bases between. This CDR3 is CASSPSWGTDEKLFF. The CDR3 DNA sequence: TGTGCCAGCAGTCCCTCATGGGGGACGGATGAAAAACTGTTTTTT. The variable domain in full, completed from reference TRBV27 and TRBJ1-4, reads EAQVTQNPRYLITVTGKKLTVTCSQNMNHEYMSWYRQDPGLGLRQIYYSMNVEVTDKGDVPEGYKVSRKEKRNFPLILESPSPNQTSLYFCASSPSWGTDEKLFFGSGTQLSVL.

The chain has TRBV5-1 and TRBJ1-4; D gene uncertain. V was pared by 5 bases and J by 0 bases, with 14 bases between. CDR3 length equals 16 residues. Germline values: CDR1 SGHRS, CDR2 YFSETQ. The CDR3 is CASSLAVTATNEKLFF. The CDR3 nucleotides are TGCGCCAGCAGTCTGGCCGTCACTGCAACTAATGAAAAACTGTTTTTT.

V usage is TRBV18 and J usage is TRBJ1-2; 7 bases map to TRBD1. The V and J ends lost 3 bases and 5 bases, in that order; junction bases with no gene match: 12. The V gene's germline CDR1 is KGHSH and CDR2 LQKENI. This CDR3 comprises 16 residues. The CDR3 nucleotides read TGTGCCAGCTCACCGCCCGGCCAGGGGACAGCTTATGGCTACACCTTC. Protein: CASSPPGQGTAYGYTF.

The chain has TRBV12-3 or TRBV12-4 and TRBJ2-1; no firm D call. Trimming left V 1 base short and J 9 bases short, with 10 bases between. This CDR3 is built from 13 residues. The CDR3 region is CASSLEGTVEQFF. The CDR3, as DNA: TGTGCCAGCAGTTTAGAAGGTACAGTTGAGCAGTTCTTC.

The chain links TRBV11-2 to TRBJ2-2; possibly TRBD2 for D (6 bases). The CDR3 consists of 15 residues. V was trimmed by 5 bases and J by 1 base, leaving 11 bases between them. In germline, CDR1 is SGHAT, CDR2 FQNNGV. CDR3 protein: CASSPPAGNTGELFF. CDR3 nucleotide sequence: TGTGCCAGCAGCCCCCCAGCGGGGAACACCGGGGAGCTGTTTTTT.